Shown below are 17 T cell receptor beta chains from a single sample sequenced in a study of shared clonotypes between healthy human individuals. CD45RO-negative CD8 cells positively selected for CCR7 made up the naive population, which excluded terminally differentiated effector memory CD45RA+ cells. Data came from immunoSEQ multiplex PCR; TCRdb stores just in-frame clones and leaves some out. The sample has about 1.9 million clones; 85% to 95% are singletons. The sample taken for sequencing was naive CD8+ T cells from PBMCs. These receptor sequences come from a man younger than 35 in good health. Some clones in this sample may be carry-over from other donors' samples.

DNA for the CDR3: TGTGCCAGTAGTAACCCAGGACTAGCGACCTACAATGAGCAGTTCTTC. It specifies CASSNPGLATYNEQFF. This chain links TRBV19 with TRBJ2-1, with TRBD2 matching over 9 bases. The V segment lost 4 bases and the J segment 2 bases; nucleotides outside the gene matches: 6. Germline V gives CDR1 LNHDA, CDR2 SQIVND (reference sequence). This CDR3 is 16 amino acids long.

The genes are TRBV27 and TRBJ2-1; D unresolved. The V end was cut by 3 bases, the J end by 9 bases, with 12 bases between. This CDR3 comprises 13 residues. CDR1 and CDR2 (germline): MNHEY, SMNVEV (reference sequence). CDR3 protein: CASSFDPRFEQFF. DNA for the CDR3: TGTGCCAGCAGTTTTGACCCGAGGTTTGAGCAGTTCTTC.

This clone was found once. The genes are TRBV7-3 and TRBJ2-3, with 9 bases aligning to TRBD2. CDR3 length: 17 residues. Germline lookup yields CDR1 SGHTA and CDR2 FQGTGA. The trim removed 3 bases at V and 2 bases at J, leaving 9 bases unmatched. In DNA form, the CDR3 reads TGTGCCAGCAGCTTGGCGCCGGGACTAGCTTACACAGATACGCAGTATTTT. Translating it yields CASSLAPGLAYTDTQYF.

The chain has TRBV11-2 and TRBJ2-1; no definite D call. V was cut by 0 bases and J by 3 bases, with 9 bases left in between. Per germline, CDR1 SGHAT and CDR2 FQNNGV. This CDR3 region has 15 residues. In DNA form, the CDR3 reads TGTGCCAGCAGCTTAGATCCGGAAAACTACAATGAGCAGTTCTTC. Translation: CASSLDPENYNEQFF.

The chain joins TRBV14 to TRBJ1-2; the D is unclear. Trimming left V 0 bases short and J 5 bases short, with 10 bases between. CDR1 is SGHDN and CDR2 is FVKESK in the germline V gene. The CDR3 is 14 amino acids. The CDR3 DNA follows: TGTGCCAGCAGCCAAGAGGGAGGGCCTTATGGCTACACCTTC. Translating it yields CASSQEGGPYGYTF.

V gene TRBV2 combines with J gene TRBJ1-2; possible D gene TRBD1, 5 bases. This CDR3 has 16 residues. Germline V lookup: CDR1 SNHLY, CDR2 FYNNEI. V was cut by 8 bases and J by 0 bases, with 19 bases left in between. In DNA form, the CDR3 reads TGTGCCAGCGGACACCCGTACCTTCCGGCTAACTATGGCTACACCTTC. The encoded protein is CASGHPYLPANYGYTF.

The CDR3 bases are TGTGCCAGCAGCCCTACGGAGCGGTCCTACGAGCAGTACTTC. Translation: CASSPTERSYEQYF. The chain uses TRBV5-6 and TRBJ2-7; a weak D match, TRBD2 (5 bases). Per germline, CDR1 SGHDT and CDR2 YYEEEE. V dropped 4 bases and J dropped 1 base, with 12 bases sitting between them. The CDR3 contains 14 residues. The full variable domain, with the rest looked up from reference TRBV5-6 and TRBJ2-7, is DAGVTQSPTHLIKTRGQQVTLRCSPKSGHDTVSWYQQALGQGPQFIFQYYEEEERQRGNFPDRFSGHQFPNYSSELNVNALLLGDSALYLCASSPTERSYEQYFGPGTRLTVT.

The rearrangement uses TRBV4-1 and TRBJ1-2; TRBD1 aligns across 11 bases. Germline CDR1 MGHRA, CDR2 YSYEKL. This CDR3 spans 16 amino acids. Losses at the gene ends were 2 bases for V and 8 bases for J; bases not matched to a gene: 10. DNA for the CDR3: TGCGCCAGCAGCCAAACTCCCCCGGACAGGGGGCCGGGCTACACCTTC. Amino acid sequence: CASSQTPPDRGPGYTF.

V usage is TRBV6-1 and J usage is TRBJ2-7; tentative D call: TRBD2 (7 bases). Trimming took off 2 bases at V and 6 bases at J, with 17 bases between the two ends. CDR1 is MNHNS and CDR2 is SASEGT in the germline V gene. CDR3 length: 15 amino acids. The CDR3 region is CASSEWRGGRGEQYF. The DNA of the CDR3 is TGTGCCAGCAGTGAATGGAGGGGGGGACGCGGCGAGCAGTACTTC.

This clone appeared once. The chain links TRBV11-2 to TRBJ2-3, with a weak D call TRBD1 (5 bases). Trimming cost V 1 base and J 2 bases, with 7 bases left between them. CDR1 SGHAT and CDR2 FQNNGV come from the germline V gene. There are 14 residues in the CDR3. DNA for the CDR3: TGTGCCAGCAGCTTAGGACAGACCACAGATACGCAGTATTTT. This encodes CASSLGQTTDTQYF.

The chain uses TRBV28 and TRBJ2-7; 9 nucleotides agree with TRBD2. Unmatched junction bases numbered 7, after V lost 4 bases and J lost 0 bases. The germline CDR1 and CDR2 sequences are MDHEN and SYDVKM. The CDR3 has 16 amino acids. CDR3 amino acids: CASSSRLAGLSYEQYF. DNA for the CDR3: TGTGCCAGCAGTTCCCGGCTAGCGGGACTCTCCTACGAGCAGTACTTC. Full variable domain (missing parts from reference TRBV28 and TRBJ2-7): DVKVTQSSRYLVKRTGEKVFLECVQDMDHENMFWYRQDPGLGLRLIYFSYDVKMKEKGDIPEGYSVSREKKERFSLILESASTNQTSMYLCASSSRLAGLSYEQYFGPGTRLTVT.

V and J are TRBV28 and TRBJ1-5; the D is unclear. Germline CDR1 reads MDHEN; CDR2 reads SYDVKM. Trimming removed 2 bases at V and 5 bases at J, with 10 bases between. The CDR3 is made up of 14 amino acids. The CDR3 protein is CASSLLSEYQPQHF. The CDR3 coding sequence is TGTGCCAGCAGTTTACTCTCCGAGTATCAGCCCCAGCATTTT.

This chain joins TRBV27 and TRBJ2-1; 12 nucleotides agree with TRBD2. Germline V gene sequence: CDR1 MNHEY, CDR2 SMNVEV (reference sequence). V lost 6 bases and J lost 9; bases outside the gene matches: 12. The CDR3 spans 16 residues. The CDR3 here is CASRPNRLAGDSEQFF. The CDR3 DNA reads TGTGCCAGCAGGCCCAATAGACTAGCGGGAGATTCTGAGCAGTTCTTC.

The rearrangement joins TRBV27 to TRBJ2-1; D is undetermined. In germline, CDR1 is MNHEY, CDR2 SMNVEV (reference sequence). CDR3 length: 13 amino acids. V lost 8 bases, J lost 6 bases, and 14 bases lay in between. CDR3 sequence (DNA): TGTGCCAGCGGAACGTCGTGGCGCAATGAGCAGTTCTTC. This sequence encodes CASGTSWRNEQFF.

The chain carries TRBV21-1 and TRBJ2-1; the D call in the table, TRBD1, was not verified against the DNA. TRBV21-1 is a pseudogene. This CDR3 region has 17 residues. The CDR3 loop is CASSPLHDNFNYNEQFF. CDR3 DNA: TGTGCCAGCAGCCCCCTTCACGACAATTTTAACTACAATGAGCAGTTCTTC.

CDR3 in DNA: TGTGCCAGCAGGGACAACGGGGCTAGCTGGGAGACCCAGTACTTC. Translation: CASRDNGASWETQYF. This chain joins TRBV28 and TRBJ2-5; the D gene could be TRBD1 or TRBD2 (5 bases each). V shed 6 bases and J shed 5 bases, with 19 bases lying between them. CDR3 length equals 15 residues. Germline-derived CDR1 and CDR2 are MDHEN and SYDVKM.

As concerns this clone: This specimen includes other DNA sequences encoding the same CDR3. The J gene is TRBJ2-7, the V gene TRBV28; TRBD2 matches 8 bases. Germline CDR1 is MDHEN and CDR2 is SYDVKM. The V gene end was trimmed by 1 base and the J gene end by 2 bases; junction bases not matched to a gene: 1. There are 14 residues in the CDR3. The CDR3 DNA reads as TGTGCCAGCAGTTTATTAGCGGGAACCTACGAGCAGTACTTC. Translation gives CASSLLAGTYEQYF.